This passage covers 29 T cell receptor beta chains from one sample sequenced in a study of blood T cell repertoires in COVID-19. The protocol was immunoSEQ multiplex PCR, while the TCRdb copy is restricted to in-frame clones and leaves out a portion. The table records 150,000 or so clones, less than 90% of them present only once. Sequencing was performed on peripheral blood. The origin of the receptors is a man aged 55 to 70 with acute or convalescent COVID-19.

J is TRBJ1-3 and V is TRBV5-1; the D is unclear. The CDR3 is 16 amino acids. Germline CDR1 is SGHRS and CDR2 is YFSETQ. V dropped 7 bases and J dropped 0 bases, with 17 bases sitting between them. The CDR3 coding sequence is TGCGCCAGCTCCTACGGGAGTCTCGGCTCTGGAAACACCATATATTTT. Protein: CASSYGSLGSGNTIYF.

The V gene is TRBV15, the J gene TRBJ2-5, with 10 bases aligning to TRBD2. The V gene end was trimmed by 5 bases and the J gene end by 5 bases; junction bases not matched to a gene: 2. This CDR3 is built from 13 residues. Germline V gene lookup returns CDR1 LNHNV and CDR2 YYDKDF (reference sequence). This CDR3 is CATSLAGVETQYF. In DNA form, the CDR3 reads TGTGCCACCAGCCTAGCGGGAGTGGAGACCCAGTACTTC.

In this sample, this clone turned up a few times. The chain employs TRBV18 and TRBJ1-4; perhaps TRBD1 as D (5 bases). The germline V gene has CDR1 KGHSH and CDR2 LQKENI. The CDR3 contains 17 residues. The V gene lost 1 base and the J gene lost 7 bases, with 19 bases spanning the gap. CDR3 sequence reads: CASSPLYDSLVLEKLFF. DNA for the CDR3: TGTGCCAGCTCACCACTATACGACAGTTTGGTCCTTGAAAAACTGTTTTTT. The full variable domain, in which reference TRBV18 and TRBJ1-4 provide the parts outside the CDR3, is NAGVMQNPRHLVRRRGQEARLRCSPMKGHSHVYWYRQLPEEGLKFMVYLQKENIIDESGMPKERFSAEFPKEGPSILRIQQVVRGDSAAYFCASSPLYDSLVLEKLFFGSGTQLSVL.

V and J are TRBV6-4 and TRBJ1-1; TRBD1 matches 11 bases. This CDR3 is built from 16 residues. Unmatched junction bases numbered 9, after V lost 5 bases and J lost 4 bases. Germline CDR1 MRHNA, CDR2 SNTAGT. DNA of the CDR3: TGTGCCAGCAGTTTCTCGGGACAGGGGGGAGTCACTGAAGCTTTCTTT. Protein sequence: CASSFSGQGGVTEAFF.

The table lists this clone with a few counts. The chain uses TRBV5-5 and TRBJ2-7; D might be TRBD2 (5 bases). Between the trimmed V and J ends, which lost 4 bases and 5 bases, there was a span of 19 bases. The CDR3 spans 15 residues. Germline V gene lookup returns CDR1 SGHKS and CDR2 YYEKEE (reference sequence). CDR3 loop: CASSPQLFFGDEQYF. The CDR3 nucleotides read TGTGCCAGCAGCCCGCAGCTGTTTTTCGGGGACGAGCAGTACTTC.

The chain uses TRBV13 and TRBJ1-1; 7 nucleotides agree with TRBD1. The length of the CDR3 is 18 residues. In germline, CDR1 is PRHDT, CDR2 FYEKMQ (reference sequence). Trimming cost V 1 base and J 6 bases; bases outside gene matches: 17. The CDR3 nucleotides are TGTGCCAGCAGCTTAGCCCGCCGACAGGGATCGGACGCGGCTGAAGCTTTCTTT. Protein: CASSLARRQGSDAAEAFF.

This chain joins TRBV6-5 and TRBJ1-4; D gene uncertain. There are 14 residues in the CDR3. Germline assignment: CDR1 MNHEY and CDR2 SVGAGI. V lost 5 bases and J lost 7, with 14 bases in between. CDR3 DNA sequence: TGTGCCAGCAGTCTCAGGATACGGGGTGAAAAACTGTTTTTT. Protein: CASSLRIRGEKLFF.

The chain couples TRBV5-1 to TRBJ1-2; 9 nucleotides align to TRBD1. CDR3 length: 16 residues. CDR1 is SGHRS and CDR2 is YFSETQ in the germline V gene. V lost 3 bases to trimming and J lost 2 bases; unmatched junction nucleotides: 8. The CDR3 nucleotides are TGCGCCAGCAGCTCTGGGGGACAGGGCGGAAACTATGGCTACACCTTC. The encoded protein is CASSSGGQGGNYGYTF.

The rearrangement uses TRBV18 and TRBJ1-1; TRBD1 matches 7 bases. The CDR3 spans 15 residues. Losses at the gene ends were 4 bases for V and 0 bases for J; bases not matched to a gene: 5. Germline CDR1 and CDR2: KGHSH and LQKENI. CDR3 region: CASSQQQGMNTEAFF. CDR3 in DNA: TGTGCCAGCTCACAACAACAGGGGATGAACACTGAAGCTTTCTTT.

The rearrangement joins TRBV10-3 to TRBJ1-2; tentatively, D is TRBD1 (6 bases). The CDR3 consists of 14 residues. In germline, CDR1 is ENHRY, CDR2 SYGVKD. The germline V and J ends were trimmed by 3 bases and 3 bases, with 11 bases remaining between them. CDR3 residues: CAISENRDDYGYTF. The DNA for the CDR3 is TGTGCCATCAGTGAAAACAGGGATGACTATGGCTACACCTTC.

This CDR3 reads CASRGLAVSSSYNEQFF. For the CDR3, the DNA is TGTGCCAGTAGGGGACTAGCGGTATCAAGCTCCTACAATGAGCAGTTCTTC. This chain joins TRBV19 and TRBJ2-1; 11 nucleotides align to TRBD2. Germline V lookup: CDR1 LNHDA, CDR2 SQIVND (reference sequence). Germline trimming cut 6 bases from V and 0 bases from J; bases unmatched to any gene: 7. CDR3 length: 17 residues.

The V and J genes are TRBV9 and TRBJ1-1; 10 positions agree with TRBD1. V was pared by 4 bases and J by 3 bases, with 9 bases of the junction left unmatched. The germline CDR1 and CDR2 sequences are SGDLS and YYNGEE. The CDR3 spans 16 residues. CDR3 residues: CASSNPGQGTYTEAFF. The DNA for the CDR3 is TGTGCCAGCAGCAATCCGGGACAGGGGACGTACACTGAAGCTTTCTTT.

The chain combines TRBV7-2 with TRBJ2-2; TRBD2 matches 8 bases. The junction had 4 bases not matched to a gene; V was cut back by 5 bases and J by 2 bases. CDR1 and CDR2 from the germline V gene are SGHTA and FQGNSA. The CDR3 is made up of 15 amino acids. The CDR3: CASSQRGPNTGELFF. The CDR3 DNA is TGTGCCAGCAGCCAGCGGGGGCCCAACACCGGGGAGCTGTTTTTT.

The chain couples TRBV6-1 to TRBJ1-2; tentative D call: TRBD1 (5 bases). CDR1 is MNHNS and CDR2 is SASEGT in the germline V gene. Between the trimmed V and J ends, which lost 1 base and 8 bases, there was a span of 14 bases. The length of the CDR3 is 14 residues. The CDR3 sequence: CASSEVRVVSGYTF. The CDR3 DNA follows: TGTGCCAGCAGTGAAGTCAGGGTCGTAAGCGGCTACACCTTC.

This clone was seen only a few times. This sequence joins TRBV6-2 or TRBV6-3 and TRBJ1-4; D gene ambiguous. Germline lookup yields CDR1 MNHEY and CDR2 SVGEGT. Trimming took 6 bases from V and 6 from J, leaving 11 bases between them. The CDR3 extends over 13 amino acids. CDR3 protein: CASSPEDYEKLFF. The CDR3 coding sequence is TGTGCCAGCAGCCCCGAGGATTATGAAAAACTGTTTTTT.

This rearrangement joins TRBV12-3 or TRBV12-4 to TRBJ2-1; D perhaps matches TRBD1 (5 bases). CDR3 length equals 13 residues. The V gene lost 5 bases and the J gene lost 6 bases, with 11 bases spanning the gap. This CDR3 reads CASSPTRANEQFF. The CDR3 coding sequence is TGTGCCAGCAGTCCCACCAGGGCCAATGAGCAGTTCTTC.

The rearrangement uses TRBV5-5 and TRBJ2-2; D is perhaps TRBD1 (5 bases). Trimming pared 0 bases from V and 4 bases from J, leaving 10 bases between. The germline V gene has CDR1 SGHKS and CDR2 YYEKEE (reference sequence). The CDR3 is 15 amino acids. As DNA, the CDR3 is TGTGCCAGCAGCTTGGTAGGGGCTAGCACCGGGGAGCTGTTTTTT. Its protein is CASSLVGASTGELFF.

The chain carries TRBV19 and TRBJ1-5; TRBD1 aligns across 7 bases. The ends lost 2 bases at V and 2 bases at J; junction bases unmatched: 6. Germline lookup yields CDR1 LNHDA and CDR2 SQIVND (reference sequence). The CDR3 has 16 residues. CDR3 amino acids: CASSIPTGNGNQPQHF. The CDR3 DNA sequence: TGTGCCAGTAGTATACCGACAGGGAACGGCAATCAGCCCCAGCATTTT.

The V and J genes are TRBV2 and TRBJ2-3, with D maybe TRBD2 (7 bases). The length of the CDR3 is 15 residues. Trimming removed 8 bases from V and 6 bases from J, with 21 bases in between. CDR1 is SNHLY and CDR2 is FYNNEI in the germline V gene. For the CDR3, the DNA is TGTGCCAGCGATTCGGCGGGGGCCCGCGGGGATACGCAGTATTTT. Translating it yields CASDSAGARGDTQYF.

The CDR3 DNA reads as TGTGCCAGCACCTCTAGCGGGAAAGCAACAGATACGCAGTATTTT. Its protein is CASTSSGKATDTQYF. This sequence joins TRBV7-2 and TRBJ2-3; TRBD2 aligns across 9 bases. Per the germline V gene, CDR1 is SGHTA and CDR2 is FQGNSA. V trimming: 7 bases; J trimming: 3 bases; junction bases outside the gene matches: 8. The CDR3 is made up of 15 amino acids.

This chain connects TRBV24-1 to TRBJ2-7; D is possibly TRBD1 (6 bases). The CDR3 loop spans 15 amino acids. V was cut by 4 bases and J by 0 bases, with 12 bases left in between. Germline-derived CDR1 and CDR2 are KGHDR and SFDVKD. DNA for the CDR3: TGTGCCACCAGTGAACCTGACAGGAACTCCTACGAGCAGTACTTC. This codes for CATSEPDRNSYEQYF.

The V call is TRBV24-1, the J call TRBJ2-5; unclear D gene. The CDR3 is 14 amino acids. CDR1 KGHDR and CDR2 SFDVKD come from the germline V gene. Between the trimmed V and J ends, which lost 5 bases and 1 base, there was a span of 10 bases. Here the CDR3 reads CATSVGRSQETQYF. CDR3 DNA: TGTGCCACCAGTGTGGGCAGGTCCCAAGAGACCCAGTACTTC.

V and J are TRBV4-3 and TRBJ1-3; 8 bases map to TRBD1. The CDR3 sequence is 15 residues long. The junction had 3 bases not matched to a gene; V was cut back by 1 base and J by 4 bases. Germline V CDR1 and CDR2: LGHNA, YSLEER. This chain's CDR3 is CASSQGTGYGNTIYF. The DNA for the CDR3 is TGCGCCAGCAGCCAAGGGACAGGGTACGGAAACACCATATATTTT.

This clone was detected a few times. V is TRBV9 and J is TRBJ1-3; TRBD1 agrees at 7 bases. The germline V gene encodes CDR1 SGDLS and CDR2 YYNGEE. The CDR3 covers 15 residues. V was pared by 2 bases and J by 1 base, with 3 bases of the junction left unmatched. Here the CDR3 DNA reads TGTGCCAGCAGCGTCCGACAGGGTTCTGGAAACACCATATATTTT. Amino acids: CASSVRQGSGNTIYF.

This clone has only a few counts. The chain combines TRBV7-8 with TRBJ2-1; 8 nucleotides align to TRBD2. V trimming: 1 base; J trimming: 7 bases; junction bases outside the gene matches: 6. This CDR3 region has 15 residues. Germline V CDR1 and CDR2: SGHVS, FQNEAQ. Here the CDR3 reads CASSLGRTSLNEQFF. The CDR3 DNA reads TGTGCCAGCAGCTTAGGTCGGACTAGCCTTAATGAGCAGTTCTTC. Looking up the rest from reference TRBV7-8 and TRBJ2-1 gives the full variable domain: GAGVSQSPRYKVAKRGQDVALRCDPISGHVSLFWYQQALGQGPEFLTYFQNEAQLDKSGLPSDRFFAERPEGSVSTLKIQRTQQEDSAVYLCASSLGRTSLNEQFFGPGTRLTVL.

This clone appeared a single time. The chain carries TRBV4-3 and TRBJ2-1, with TRBD2 identical over 10 bases. Germline V gene sequence: CDR1 LGHNA, CDR2 YSLEER. The CDR3 has 16 amino acids. V was pared by 0 bases and J by 8 bases, with 7 bases of the junction left unmatched. For the CDR3, the DNA is TGCGCCAGCAGCCAAGATTTCACTAGCGGGATCGATGAGCAGTTCTTC. This sequence encodes CASSQDFTSGIDEQFF.

The chain links TRBV24-1 to TRBJ2-5, with 7 positions matching TRBD1. The J segment lost 2 bases and the V segment lost 3 bases, leaving 5 bases of the junction unmatched. Per the germline V gene, CDR1 is KGHDR and CDR2 is SFDVKD. This CDR3 spans 15 amino acids. The DNA of the CDR3 is TGTGCCACCAGTGATAACAGGGGCGGGCAAGAGACCCAGTACTTC. Protein sequence: CATSDNRGGQETQYF.

The chain carries TRBV5-5 and TRBJ2-7; possibly TRBD1 for D (6 bases). The CDR3 consists of 15 residues. Germline CDR1 is SGHKS and CDR2 is YYEKEE (reference sequence). V lost 0 bases to trimming and J lost 1 base, with 11 bases between them. The DNA for the CDR3 is TGTGCCAGCAGCTTGGATCCGGACAGTTCCTACGAGCAGTACTTC. This codes for CASSLDPDSSYEQYF.

The V gene is TRBV3-1 (or the pseudogene TRBV3-2), the J gene TRBJ2-7; 8 bases align to TRBD2. The J segment lost 5 bases and the V segment lost 3 bases, leaving 9 bases of the junction unmatched. Germline CDR1 LGHDT, CDR2 YNNKEL (reference sequence). The CDR3 runs 15 residues. The CDR3 region is CASSQAGGRGNEQYF. CDR3 sequence (DNA): TGTGCCAGCAGCCAGGCGGGGGGCAGAGGAAACGAGCAGTACTTC.